These T cell receptor beta chains were read from a single sample in a study of T cell responses to AZD1222 COVID-19 vaccine. Sequencing used immunoSEQ multiplex PCR; TCRdb keeps in-frame clones, though not all of them. The sample lists over 120,000 clones, around 83% occurring once. The specimen comprised peripheral blood, sampled 28 days after the second AZD1222 dose. Source of these receptors: an adult who received the AZD1222 COVID-19 vaccine. Each CDR3 is given with its conserved first and last residue. D genes are given only for firm matches.

V: TRBV6-4; D: TRBD2; CDR3: CASRYGTSDHEQYF
V: TRBV30; D: NA; CDR3: CAWSTDSYQPQHF
V: TRBV15; D: NA; CDR3: CATSSPAGRTMAFF
V: TRBV11-2; D: NA; CDR3: CASSPGKGSGNTIYF
V: TRBV7-7; D: NA; CDR3: CASSLMRTRGETQYF
V: TRBV12-3/TRBV12-4; D: NA; CDR3: CASSPLGEKLFF
V: TRBV13; D: NA; CDR3: CASSSWASHEQYF
V: TRBV30; D: NA; CDR3: CAWTASYSNQPQHF
V: TRBV12-3/TRBV12-4; D: NA; CDR3: CASSLQGGQPQHF
V: TRBV9; D: TRBD1; CDR3: CASSVGGQGNSGAFF
V: TRBV12-3/TRBV12-4; D: NA; CDR3: CASSFKGEQFF
V: TRBV11-3; D: NA; CDR3: CASSLIGDYEQYF
V: TRBV5-6; D: TRBD1; CDR3: CASSVLGTGLSYEQYF
V: TRBV28; D: NA; CDR3: CASSLLPGDDTEAFF
V: TRBV19; D: TRBD1; CDR3: CASSISGGGQPQHF
V: TRBV11-2; D: TRBD1; CDR3: CASRATGLSDRGYEQYF
V: TRBV13; D: TRBD1; CDR3: CASSLRVDRVEAFF
V: TRBV28; D: NA; CDR3: CASSRGIRDGYTF
V: TRBV29-1; D: NA; CDR3: CSVEWSQGAGELFF
V: TRBV20-1; D: NA; CDR3: CSASRQLEAFF
V: TRBV2; D: TRBD2; CDR3: CASSVGAGGLDTQYF
V: TRBV6-1; D: TRBD1; CDR3: CASSESRGLGYTF
V: TRBV6-5; D: NA; CDR3: CASSYGQEGEQYF
V: TRBV7-8; D: TRBD1; CDR3: CASISPRGQNEDTQYF
V: TRBV7-2; D: NA; CDR3: CASSFQGNEQFF
V: TRBV11-2; D: NA; CDR3: CASSSASGYEQYF
V: TRBV11-2; D: NA; CDR3: CASSLLAEYNSPLHF
V: TRBV7-2; D: NA; CDR3: CASSSEGFGSPLHF
V: TRBV25-1; D: NA; CDR3: CASSDLGSGELFF
V: TRBV28; D: NA; CDR3: CASSPSGRDSNQPQHF
V: TRBV5-1; D: TRBD2; CDR3: CASSLRGGHQETQYF
V: TRBV11-2; D: TRBD2; CDR3: CASSTWLAGQETQYF